The 3 T cell receptor beta chains in this list originate from one sample, sequenced in a study of CD8+CD57+ T cells in acquired aplastic anemia. Genomic DNA acted as the template from which TCR beta VDJ combination and CDR3 sequence profiling were carried out. TCRdb itself ran the reads through MiXCR, one entry per CDR3 protein. Of approximately 220,000 distinct CDR3 sequences in the sample, approximately 50% were seen once. Patients chosen for sequencing had CD8+CD57+ cells that had expanded, as shown by flow cytometry. The specimen sequenced was sorted CD4+, CD8+, or CD8+CD57+ T cells (not recorded which) from PBMCs. The source is a human donor with aplastic anemia.

The V call is TRBV29-1, the J call TRBJ2-5; 10 positions match TRBD1. Germline V gene data show CDR1 as SQVTM and CDR2 as ANQGSEA. Germline trimming cut 3 bases from V and 4 bases from J; bases unmatched to any gene: 2. The CDR3 consists of 13 residues. The CDR3 nucleotides read TGCAGCGTTGACCGGACAGGGGGAGAGACCCAGTACTTC. It yields the protein CSVDRTGGETQYF. The whole variable domain, remainder taken from reference TRBV29-1 and TRBJ2-5, is SAVISQKPSRDICQRGTSLTIQCQVDSQVTMMFWYRQQPGQSLTLIATANQGSEATYESGFVIDKFPISRPNLTFSTLTVSNMSPEDSSIYLCSVDRTGGETQYFGPGTRLLVL.

This clonotype was recorded many times. The CDR3 loop reads CASSGANSLNTEAFF. The CDR3 bases are TGTGCCAGCAGTGGGGCAAATAGCCTGAACACTGAAGCTTTCTTT. This sequence joins TRBV2 and TRBJ1-1; unclear D gene. The V and J ends lost 4 bases and 0 bases respectively, with 12 bases between them. Germline V lookup: CDR1 SNHLY, CDR2 FYNNEI. The CDR3 is 15 residues long.

Points on this clonotype: This likely comes from a read error, as the CDR3 has no conserved phenylalanine or tryptophan at its end. Because the CDR3's place on the DNA is in doubt, the DNA is left out and the CDR3 is given as listed by TCRdb. The chain combines TRBV2 with TRBJ2-7; TRBD1, the table's D call, lacks a check against the DNA. Both ends counted, the CDR3 spans 8 residues. Germline values: CDR1 SNHLY, CDR2 FYNNEI. CDR3 region: CASIPGGQ.